The source of this T cell receptor beta chain is a study of T cell responses to AZD1222 COVID-19 vaccine (dated by TCRdb to 2020 to 2023). Background for the entire study: TCR sequencing was performed for some 250 trial participants, of whom approximately 200 were given two doses of AZD1222 and around 25 were given two doses of MenACWY control vaccine. Trial participants were enrolled into age subgroups of 18-55, 56-69 and 70-plus years, which contained about 150, 28 and 57 TCR-sequenced participants, respectively.

Turning to this clone: Its antigen is currently not known. Base qualities are not recorded, but no much larger clone differs from it by a single base.

Here V drops 4 bases and J drops 4 bases, and the junction holds 10 bases not matched to any gene. Spanning cysteine to phenylalanine, the CDR3 consists of 15 amino acids. The DNA shown is the 45-base CDR3, in frame from base 1. CDR1 SQVTM and CDR2 ANQGSEA are derived from the germline V gene. Points the paper makes about the study in general: Participants were mostly white British and included more females than males, and it was suggested by the authors that clonal diversity may have been underestimated. Conclusions about previously exposed vaccinees are limited, since just five to seven AZD1222 recipients were seropositive for SARS-CoV-2 at baseline. No day 14 peak-response samples were available, so repertoires were characterized only after the peak T cell response. In the small 56-69-year group, the increase in depth fell short of significance, most likely because of low power. Spike-specific TCR breadth and depth rose significantly after two AZD1222 doses compared with day 0 and with MenACWY recipients. The whole spike protein was spanned by vaccine-associated CD4 TCRs, and dominant responses were seen in regions 160-218 and 743-854. Reportedly, close to half of the unique spike-specific TCRs recognized epitopes lying outside the regions that are mutated in the B.1.351 and B.1.1.7 variants.

The CDR3 regions of human TCRbeta chains were analyzed by immunosequencing. As for how the authors treated the data: TCRs in the repertoires were compared against a reference library of SARS-CoV-2-specific TCRs that had been generated with the MIRA antigen-specificity platform. Breadth was defined as the fraction of unique TCRs that were SARS-CoV-2-associated, and depth was defined as the fraction of total T cells that were SARS-CoV-2-associated. Using the MIRA data, every spike-specific TCR was mapped to the spike region that the TCR reacted to and assigned to either a CD4 or a CD8 class. Log10-transformed breadth and depth values were compared by one-way ANOVA with Sidak's multiple comparisons tests. TCRdb's version of the immuneACCESS table is confined to in-frame rearrangements and falls short of the full clone set. An unresolved V gene accounts for under half of the shortfall where checked; the remainder is of unknown origin. That table is the source of V, J and clone size, and D and trimming were worked out from the DNA. Within this sample are about 120,000 clones, with approximately 94% of them counted one time only. The ten largest clones represent about 5% of the sample.

The time point label, read with the paper, signifies: about 28 days (+/-7) after the second vaccine dose. Because spike-specific TCR depth and breadth did not differ between the two schedules, AZD1222 recipients who got a second dose at roughly 4 weeks were pooled with those who got a second dose at roughly 12 weeks. Samples from vaccinated people were obtained from the UK trials COV001 and COV002, which included a single-blind randomized controlled phase 2/3 trial of AZD1222 (ChAdOx1 nCoV-19) in healthy adults. For TCRbeta chain sequencing, PBMC samples from trial participants were taken at day 0 and at day 28 after the second dose.

This chain is built from TRBV29-1 and TRBJ2-7; a stretch of 10 junction bases matches TRBD1. The clonotype originates from an adult who received the AZD1222 COVID-19 vaccine. Here the sequenced sample was peripheral blood, taken 28 days after the second AZD1222 dose. This receptor has the CDR3 CSVVGGTGAAYEQYF. The sequenced DNA is TGCAGCGTTGTTGGGGGGACAGGGGCAGCGTACGAGCAGTACTTC.